This T cell receptor (beta chain) was documented in a study of cytomegalovirus exposure and HLA in healthy donors. With 60 Vbeta and 13 Jbeta primers, the PCR was carried out. The data were produced by immunoSEQ multiplex PCR, yet TCRdb's version contains in-frame clones alone and is incomplete. The sample consists of about 170,000 clones, approximately 70% of them appearing once. The TCR originated in a woman aged 18 to 35 in good health and CMV-seropositive. The sequencing input was PBMCs.

For the CDR3, the DNA is TGTGCCAGCAGTGGGGACAGGGGACAGCCCCAGCATTTT. It yields the protein CASSGDRGQPQHF. The chain recombines TRBV6-4 with TRBJ1-5, with 10 bases matching TRBD1. V dropped 4 bases and J dropped 7; count of bases not matched to a gene: 1. CDR1 and CDR2 (germline): MRHNA, SNTAGT. This CDR3 is built from 13 residues.